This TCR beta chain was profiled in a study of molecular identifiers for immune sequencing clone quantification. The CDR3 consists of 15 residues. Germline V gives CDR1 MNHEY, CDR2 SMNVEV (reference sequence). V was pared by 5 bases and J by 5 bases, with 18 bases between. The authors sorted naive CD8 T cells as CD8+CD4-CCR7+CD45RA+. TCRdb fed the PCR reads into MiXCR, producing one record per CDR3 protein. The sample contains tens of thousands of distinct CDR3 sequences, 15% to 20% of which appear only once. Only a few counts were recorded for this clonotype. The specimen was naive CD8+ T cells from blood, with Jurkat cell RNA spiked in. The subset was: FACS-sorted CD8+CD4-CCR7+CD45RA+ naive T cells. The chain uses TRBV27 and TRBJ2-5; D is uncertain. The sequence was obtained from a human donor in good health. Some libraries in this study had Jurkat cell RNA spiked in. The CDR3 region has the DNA TGTGCCAGCAGTACCAAGTTCAAAGGGTGGGAGACCCAGTACTTC. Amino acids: CASSTKFKGWETQYF.